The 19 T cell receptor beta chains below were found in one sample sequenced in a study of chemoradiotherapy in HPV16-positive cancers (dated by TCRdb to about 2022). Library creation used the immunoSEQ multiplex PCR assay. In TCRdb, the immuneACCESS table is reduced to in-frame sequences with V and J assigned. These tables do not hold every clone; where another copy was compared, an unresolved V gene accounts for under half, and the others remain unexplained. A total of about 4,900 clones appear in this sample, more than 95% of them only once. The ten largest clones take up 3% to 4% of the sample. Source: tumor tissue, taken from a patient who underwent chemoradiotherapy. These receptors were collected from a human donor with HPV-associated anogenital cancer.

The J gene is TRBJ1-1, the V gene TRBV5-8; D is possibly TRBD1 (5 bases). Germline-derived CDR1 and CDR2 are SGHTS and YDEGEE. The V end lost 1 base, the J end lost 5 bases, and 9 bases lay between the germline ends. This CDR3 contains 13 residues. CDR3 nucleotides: TGTGCCAGCAGCTTGAGGGGTTGGACTGAAGCTTTCTTT. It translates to CASSLRGWTEAFF.

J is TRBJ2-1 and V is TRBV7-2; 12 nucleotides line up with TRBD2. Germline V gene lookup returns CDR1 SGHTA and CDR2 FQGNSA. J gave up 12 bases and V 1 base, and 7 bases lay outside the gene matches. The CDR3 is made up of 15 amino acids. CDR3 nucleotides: TGTGCCAGCAGCTTAGGACTAGCGGGAGTTTTCGGGCAGTTCTTC. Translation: CASSLGLAGVFGQFF.

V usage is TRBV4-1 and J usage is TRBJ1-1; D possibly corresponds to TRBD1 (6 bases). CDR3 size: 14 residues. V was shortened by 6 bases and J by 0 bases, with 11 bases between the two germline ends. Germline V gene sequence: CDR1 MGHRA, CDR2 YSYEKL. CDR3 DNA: TGCGCCAGCAGTTTCAGGGGTATGAACACTGAAGCTTTCTTT. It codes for CASSFRGMNTEAFF.

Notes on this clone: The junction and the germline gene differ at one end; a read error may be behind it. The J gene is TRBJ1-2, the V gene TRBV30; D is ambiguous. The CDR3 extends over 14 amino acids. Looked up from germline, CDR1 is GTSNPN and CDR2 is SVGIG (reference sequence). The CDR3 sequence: CACIPLHSVLPPDF. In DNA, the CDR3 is TGTGCCTGCATACCTCTTCACAGTGTTTTGCCCCCAGATTTC.

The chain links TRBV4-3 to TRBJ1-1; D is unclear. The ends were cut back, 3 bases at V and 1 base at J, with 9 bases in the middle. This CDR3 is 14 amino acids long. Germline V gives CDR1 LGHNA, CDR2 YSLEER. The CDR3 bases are TGCGCCAGCAGCCAGGAACACTGGAACACTGAAGCTTTCTTT. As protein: CASSQEHWNTEAFF.

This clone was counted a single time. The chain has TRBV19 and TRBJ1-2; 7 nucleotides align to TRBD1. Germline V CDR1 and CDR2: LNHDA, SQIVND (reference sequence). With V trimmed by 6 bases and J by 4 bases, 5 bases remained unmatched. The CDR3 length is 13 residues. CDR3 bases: TGTGCCAGTAGCCCGACAGGGATCTATGGCTACACCTTC. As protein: CASSPTGIYGYTF. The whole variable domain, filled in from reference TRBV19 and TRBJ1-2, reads DGGITQSPKYLFRKEGQNVTLSCEQNLNHDAMYWYRQDPGQGLRLIYYSQIVNDFQKGDIAEGYSVSREKKESFPLTVTSAQKNPTAFYLCASSPTGIYGYTFGSGTRLTVV.

Here the CDR3 DNA reads TGTGCCAGCAGTGAATATTACGGGATCGGGGAGCAGTACTTC. Residues: CASSEYYGIGEQYF. The rearrangement uses TRBV2 and TRBJ2-7, with D perhaps matching TRBD2 (5 bases). Germline CDR1 is SNHLY and CDR2 is FYNNEI. Trimming removed 2 bases from V and 7 bases from J, with 15 bases in between. The CDR3 spans 14 residues.

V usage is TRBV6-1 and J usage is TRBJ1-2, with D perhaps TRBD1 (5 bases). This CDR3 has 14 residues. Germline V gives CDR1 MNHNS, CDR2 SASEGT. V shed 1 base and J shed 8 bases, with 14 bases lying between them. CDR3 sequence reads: CASSEGPGRPGYTF. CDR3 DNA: TGTGCCAGCAGTGAAGGGCCAGGGCGTCCCGGCTACACCTTC.

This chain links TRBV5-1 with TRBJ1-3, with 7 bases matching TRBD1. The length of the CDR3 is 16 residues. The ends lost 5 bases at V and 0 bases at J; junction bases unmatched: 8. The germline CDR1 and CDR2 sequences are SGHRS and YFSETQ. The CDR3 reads CASRSGQANSGNTIYF. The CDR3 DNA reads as TGCGCCAGCAGGAGTGGACAGGCCAACTCTGGAAACACCATATATTTT. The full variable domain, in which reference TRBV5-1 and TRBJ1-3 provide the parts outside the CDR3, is KAGVTQTPRYLIKTRGQQVTLSCSPISGHRSVSWYQQTPGQGLQFLFEYFSETQRNKGNFPGRFSGRQFSNSRSEMNVSTLELGDSALYLCASRSGQANSGNTIYFGEGSWLTVV.

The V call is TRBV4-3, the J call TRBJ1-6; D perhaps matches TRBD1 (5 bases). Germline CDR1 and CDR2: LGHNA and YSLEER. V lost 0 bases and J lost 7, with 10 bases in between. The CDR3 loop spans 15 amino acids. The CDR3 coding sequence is TGCGCCAGCAGCCAAGATGAGGGGATAAATTCACCCCTCCACTTT. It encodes CASSQDEGINSPLHF.

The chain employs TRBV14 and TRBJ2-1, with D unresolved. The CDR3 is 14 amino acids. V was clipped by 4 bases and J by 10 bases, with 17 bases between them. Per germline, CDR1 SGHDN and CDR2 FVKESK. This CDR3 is CASSLRTSPLEQFF. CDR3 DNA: TGTGCCAGCAGCCTAAGGACCTCCCCTTTGGAGCAGTTCTTC.

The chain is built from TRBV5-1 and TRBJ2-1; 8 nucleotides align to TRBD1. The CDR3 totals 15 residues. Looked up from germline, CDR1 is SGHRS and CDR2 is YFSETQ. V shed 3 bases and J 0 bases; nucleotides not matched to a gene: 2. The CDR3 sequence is CASSSGGHSYNEQFF. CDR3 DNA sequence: TGCGCCAGCAGCTCAGGGGGCCACTCCTACAATGAGCAGTTCTTC. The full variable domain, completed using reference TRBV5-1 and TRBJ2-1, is KAGVTQTPRYLIKTRGQQVTLSCSPISGHRSVSWYQQTPGQGLQFLFEYFSETQRNKGNFPGRFSGRQFSNSRSEMNVSTLELGDSALYLCASSSGGHSYNEQFFGPGTRLTVL.

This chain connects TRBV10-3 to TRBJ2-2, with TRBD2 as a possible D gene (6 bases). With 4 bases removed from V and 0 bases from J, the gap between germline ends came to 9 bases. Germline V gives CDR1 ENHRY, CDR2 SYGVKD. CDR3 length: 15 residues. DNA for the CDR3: TGTGCCATCAGTGGGGAGGTTTCGAACACCGGGGAGCTGTTTTTT. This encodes CAISGEVSNTGELFF.

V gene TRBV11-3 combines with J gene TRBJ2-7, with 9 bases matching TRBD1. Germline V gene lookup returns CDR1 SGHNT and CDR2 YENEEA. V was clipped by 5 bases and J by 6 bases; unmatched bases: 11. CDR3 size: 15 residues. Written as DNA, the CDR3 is TGTGCCAGCAGCCCGAGGACAGGGGCCGCTACCGAGCAGTACTTC. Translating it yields CASSPRTGAATEQYF.

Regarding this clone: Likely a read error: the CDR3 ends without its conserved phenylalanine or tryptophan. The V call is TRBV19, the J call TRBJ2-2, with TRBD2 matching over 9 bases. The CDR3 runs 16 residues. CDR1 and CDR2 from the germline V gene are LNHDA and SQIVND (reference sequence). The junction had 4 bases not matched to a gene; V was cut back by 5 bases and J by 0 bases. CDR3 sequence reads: CASSPGGGANTGELFL. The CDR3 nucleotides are TGTGCCAGTAGTCCCGGCGGGGGGGCGAACACCGGGGAGCTGTTTCTT.

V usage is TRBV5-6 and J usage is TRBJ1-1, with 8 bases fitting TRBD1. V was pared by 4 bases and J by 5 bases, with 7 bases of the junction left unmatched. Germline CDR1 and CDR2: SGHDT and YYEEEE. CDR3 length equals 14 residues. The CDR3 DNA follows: TGTGCCAGCAGCGAGGACAGGGAAAGGACTGAAGCTTTCTTT. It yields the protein CASSEDRERTEAFF.

CDR3 amino acids: CASSIDGIADNVRTGELFF. CDR3 sequence (DNA): TGTGCCAGTAGTATAGATGGGATAGCGGACAACGTCAGGACCGGGGAGCTGTTTTTT. J is TRBJ2-2 and V is TRBV19, with D possibly matching TRBD2 (6 bases). Germline V gene lookup returns CDR1 LNHDA and CDR2 SQIVND (reference sequence). CDR3 length equals 19 residues. With 0 bases removed from V and 5 bases from J, the gap between germline ends came to 22 bases.

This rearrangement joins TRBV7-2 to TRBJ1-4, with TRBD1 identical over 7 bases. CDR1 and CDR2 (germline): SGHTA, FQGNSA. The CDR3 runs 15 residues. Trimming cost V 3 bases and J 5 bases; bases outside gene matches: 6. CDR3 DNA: TGTGCCAGCAGCTTCCAGGGGACAGCGAATGAAAAACTGTTTTTT. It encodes CASSFQGTANEKLFF.

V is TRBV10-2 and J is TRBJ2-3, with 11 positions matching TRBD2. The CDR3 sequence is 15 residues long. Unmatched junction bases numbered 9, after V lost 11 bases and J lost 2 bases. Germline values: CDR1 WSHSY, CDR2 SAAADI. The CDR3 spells CAGTNSGGATDTQYF. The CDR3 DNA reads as TGCGCCGGAACAAATAGCGGGGGGGCCACAGATACGCAGTATTTT.